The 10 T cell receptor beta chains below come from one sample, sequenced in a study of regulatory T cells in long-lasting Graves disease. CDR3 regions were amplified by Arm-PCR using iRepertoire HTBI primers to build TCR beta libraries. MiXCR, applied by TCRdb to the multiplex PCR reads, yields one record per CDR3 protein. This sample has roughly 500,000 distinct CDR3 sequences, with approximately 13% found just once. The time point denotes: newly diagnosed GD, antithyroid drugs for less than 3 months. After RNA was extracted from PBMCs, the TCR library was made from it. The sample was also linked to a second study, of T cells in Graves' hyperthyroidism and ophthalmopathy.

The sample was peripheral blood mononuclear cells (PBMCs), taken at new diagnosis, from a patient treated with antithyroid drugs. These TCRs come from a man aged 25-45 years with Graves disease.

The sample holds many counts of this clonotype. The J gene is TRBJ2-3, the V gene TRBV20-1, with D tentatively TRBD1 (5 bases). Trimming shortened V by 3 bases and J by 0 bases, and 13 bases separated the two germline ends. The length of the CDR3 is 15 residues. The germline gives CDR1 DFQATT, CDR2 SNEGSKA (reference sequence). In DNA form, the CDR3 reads TGCAGTGCTAGGACTGGGGCGCTTAGCACAGATACGCAGTATTTT. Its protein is CSARTGALSTDTQYF.

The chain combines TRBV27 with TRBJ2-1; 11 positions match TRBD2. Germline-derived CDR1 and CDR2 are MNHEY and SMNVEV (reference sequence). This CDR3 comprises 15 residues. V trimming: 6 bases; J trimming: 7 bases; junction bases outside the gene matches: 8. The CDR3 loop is CASSPKLAGVNEQFF. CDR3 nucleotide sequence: TGTGCCAGCAGCCCAAAACTAGCGGGAGTAAATGAGCAGTTCTTC.

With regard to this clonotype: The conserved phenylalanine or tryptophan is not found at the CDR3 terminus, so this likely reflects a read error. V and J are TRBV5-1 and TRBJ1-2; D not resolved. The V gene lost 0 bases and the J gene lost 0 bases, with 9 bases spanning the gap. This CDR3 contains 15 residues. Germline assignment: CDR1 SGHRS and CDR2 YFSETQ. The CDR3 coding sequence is TGCGCCAGCAGCTTGGCCCTGGACTCTAACTATGGCTACACCTCC. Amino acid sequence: CASSLALDSNYGYTS.

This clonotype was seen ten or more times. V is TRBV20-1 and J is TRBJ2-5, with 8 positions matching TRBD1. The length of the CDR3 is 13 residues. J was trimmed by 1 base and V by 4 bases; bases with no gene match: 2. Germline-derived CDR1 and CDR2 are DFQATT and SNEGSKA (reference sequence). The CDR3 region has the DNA TGCAGTGCTATACAGGGGGGCCAAGAGACCCAGTACTTC. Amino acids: CSAIQGGQETQYF.

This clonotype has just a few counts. The CDR3 sequence is CAQTRGTEAFF. CDR3 in DNA: TGTGCACAGACCCGGGGCACTGAAGCTTTCTTT. The chain employs TRBV7-9 and TRBJ1-1; D unresolved. CDR1 is SEHNR, CDR2 FQNEAQ, per germline (reference sequence). The CDR3 runs 11 residues. The full variable domain, its missing parts supplied by reference TRBV7-9 and TRBJ1-1, is DTGVSQNPRHKITKRGQNVTFRCDPISEHNRLYWYRQTLGQGPEFLTYFQNEAQLEKSRLLSDRFSAERPKGSFSTLEIQRTEQGDSAMYLCAQTRGTEAFFGQGTRLTVV.

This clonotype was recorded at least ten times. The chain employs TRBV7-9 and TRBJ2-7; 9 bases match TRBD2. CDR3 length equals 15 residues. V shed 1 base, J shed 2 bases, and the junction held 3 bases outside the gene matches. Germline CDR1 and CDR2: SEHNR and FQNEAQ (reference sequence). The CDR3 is CASSLEGGRAYEQYF. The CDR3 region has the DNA TGTGCCAGCAGCTTAGAGGGCGGGAGGGCCTACGAGCAGTACTTC.

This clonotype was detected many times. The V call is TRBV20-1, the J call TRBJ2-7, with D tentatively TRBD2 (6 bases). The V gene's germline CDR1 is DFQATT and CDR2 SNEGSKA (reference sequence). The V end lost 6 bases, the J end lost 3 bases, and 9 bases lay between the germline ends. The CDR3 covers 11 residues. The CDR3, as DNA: TGCAGTGCGGCGACTAGCTACGAGCAGTACTTC. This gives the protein CSAATSYEQYF.

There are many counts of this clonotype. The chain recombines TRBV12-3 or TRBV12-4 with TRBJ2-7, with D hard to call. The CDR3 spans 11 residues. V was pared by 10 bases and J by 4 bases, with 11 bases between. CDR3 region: CATGRPYEQYF. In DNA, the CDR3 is TGTGCCACCGGGCGCCCTTACGAGCAGTACTTC.

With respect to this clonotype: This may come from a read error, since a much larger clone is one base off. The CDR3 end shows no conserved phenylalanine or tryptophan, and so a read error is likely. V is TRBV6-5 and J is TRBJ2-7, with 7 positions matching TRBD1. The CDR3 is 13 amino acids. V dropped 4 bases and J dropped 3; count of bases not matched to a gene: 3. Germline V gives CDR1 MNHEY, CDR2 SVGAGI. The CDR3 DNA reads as TGTGCCAGCAGTTTGCCAGGGGGCTACGAGCAGTACTCC. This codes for CASSLPGGYEQYS.

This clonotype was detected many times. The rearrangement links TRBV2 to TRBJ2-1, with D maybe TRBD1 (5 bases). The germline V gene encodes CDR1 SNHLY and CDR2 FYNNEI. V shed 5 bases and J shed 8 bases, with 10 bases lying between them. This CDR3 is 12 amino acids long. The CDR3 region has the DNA TGTGCCAGCAGTACAGGTGAAGATGAGCAGTTCTTC. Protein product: CASSTGEDEQFF. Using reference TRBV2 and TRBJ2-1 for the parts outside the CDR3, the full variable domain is EPEVTQTPSHQVTQMGQEVILRCVPISNHLYFYWYRQILGQKVEFLVSFYNNEISEKSEIFDDQFSVERPDGSNFTLKIRSTKLEDSAMYFCASSTGEDEQFFGPGTRLTVL.